The TCR beta chain under discussion was sequenced for a study of blood T cell repertoires in COVID-19. Study-level information: Italy, Spain and the United States were the sources of the convalescent and acute COVID-19 samples. PBMCs, B-cell-depleted T cells, or T cells provided the cDNA or gDNA that made up the material.

The authors' processing: Nucleated cell counts were estimated from reference gene primer amplification. The data were produced by immunoSEQ multiplex PCR, yet TCRdb's version contains in-frame clones alone and is incomplete. D and trimming were read from the DNA, whereas the V and J calls and clone size are those reported in that table. The table shows about 430,000 clones, with roughly 90% occurring only once. Germline lookup yields CDR1 MDHEN and CDR2 SYDVKM. Trimming took 4 bases from V and 5 from J; bases not matched to a gene: 7. The CDR3 is made up of 15 amino acids. The Seattle patients joined while their infection was active and were tracked longitudinally afterward.

The V call is TRBV28, the J call TRBJ1-5; 8 nucleotides align to TRBD1. The specimen was peripheral blood. This clonotype originated in a man aged 18-30 years with COVID-19, enrolled during active disease. Written as DNA, the CDR3 is TGTGCCAGCAGTTCGCCCGGGACAGGAGATCAGCCCCAGCATTTT. This gives the protein CASSSPGTGDQPQHF. The variable domain in full, completed from reference TRBV28 and TRBJ1-5, reads DVKVTQSSRYLVKRTGEKVFLECVQDMDHENMFWYRQDPGLGLRLIYFSYDVKMKEKGDIPEGYSVSREKKERFSLILESASTNQTSMYLCASSSPGTGDQPQHFGDGTRLSIL.